The clone carrying this T cell receptor beta chain has only a few counts. The antigen remains undetermined. The CDR3 consists of 10 residues. Germline V gives CDR1 SGHRS, CDR2 YFSETQ. Trimming stripped 1 base from V and 16 bases from J, with 9 bases between. The data stem from a study of T cells in Graves' hyperthyroidism and ophthalmopathy. RNA transcripts gave rise to amplified TCR beta CDR3 regions. The primer set for the first-round RT-PCR of the TCR CDR3 was HTBI. TCRdb called the multiplex PCR reads again in MiXCR, with one record for every CDR3 protein. The sample gives 650,000 to 850,000 distinct CDR3 sequences, 15% to 20% of which show up once; roughly 17% is in the top ten. Overall study results and limits: Peripheral blood also featured most of the thyroid clonotypes expanded above 0.001. Stable hyperthyroidism and ophthalmopathy were separated using 13 V-J signatures. Ophthalmopathy got predicted by the model a median 6.5 months before its onset.

Sequenced sample: blood. This chain joins TRBV5-1 and TRBJ1-5; D is ambiguous. The receptor comes from a woman aged 50 to 65 with Graves' hyperthyroidism that later progressed to Graves' ophthalmopathy. CDR3 amino acids: CASSLSGGHF. The CDR3 DNA reads TGCGCCAGCAGCTTGAGTGGAGGTCATTTT.